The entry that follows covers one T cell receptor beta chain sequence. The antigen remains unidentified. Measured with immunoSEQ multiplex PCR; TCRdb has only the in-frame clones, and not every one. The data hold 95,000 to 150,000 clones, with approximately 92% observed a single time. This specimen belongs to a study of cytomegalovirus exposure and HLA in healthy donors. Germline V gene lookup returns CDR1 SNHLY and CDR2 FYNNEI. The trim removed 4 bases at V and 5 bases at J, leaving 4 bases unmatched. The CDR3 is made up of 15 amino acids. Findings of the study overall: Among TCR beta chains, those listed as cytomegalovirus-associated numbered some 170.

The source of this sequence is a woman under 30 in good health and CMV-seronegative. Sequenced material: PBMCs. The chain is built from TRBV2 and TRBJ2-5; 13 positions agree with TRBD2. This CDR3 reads CASSGTSGRSETQYF. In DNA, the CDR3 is TGTGCCAGCAGTGGGACTAGCGGGAGATCGGAGACCCAGTACTTC.